These T cell receptor beta chains were read from a single sample in a study of blood T cell repertoires in COVID-19. Libraries were prepared by immunoSEQ multiplex PCR; TCRdb keeps only in-frame clonotypes and omits some of them. The sample holds 250,000 or so clones, 75% to 90% seen once. The sequenced material came from PBMCs or T cells enriched from blood (not recorded which). These receptors all come from a woman in her twenties or thirties with acute COVID-19. Each CDR3 is given without its conserved first and last residue. The D gene is left open where the match is weak.

j_gene: TRBJ2-7; d_gene: TRBD2; v_gene: TRBV14; CDR3aa: ASSGRAGEFYEQY
j_gene: TRBJ2-1; d_gene: TRBD2; v_gene: TRBV28; CDR3aa: ASRPVSGRGNNEQF
j_gene: TRBJ2-7; d_gene: TRBD2; v_gene: TRBV11-2; CDR3aa: ASSSTSVYEQY
j_gene: TRBJ2-1; d_gene: .; v_gene: TRBV4-1; CDR3aa: ASSLLTGPNNEQF
j_gene: TRBJ2-4; d_gene: TRBD2; v_gene: TRBV6-1; CDR3aa: ASSETSGGRVVNPKNIQY
j_gene: TRBJ1-5; d_gene: .; v_gene: TRBV27; CDR3aa: ASGGFGNQPQH
j_gene: TRBJ2-4; d_gene: TRBD1; v_gene: TRBV18; CDR3aa: ASSPVRDSSKNIQY
j_gene: TRBJ1-6; d_gene: .; v_gene: TRBV12-3/TRBV12-4; CDR3aa: ASSPQESPLH
j_gene: TRBJ1-2; d_gene: TRBD1; v_gene: TRBV28; CDR3aa: ASSWVDPGQGYGYT
j_gene: TRBJ1-5; d_gene: .; v_gene: TRBV7-8; CDR3aa: ASSLGGGSQPQH
j_gene: TRBJ2-1; d_gene: .; v_gene: TRBV19; CDR3aa: ASSIGQQYNEQF
j_gene: TRBJ2-2; d_gene: .; v_gene: TRBV7-2; CDR3aa: ASSLDRADTGELF
j_gene: TRBJ1-1; d_gene: .; v_gene: TRBV28; CDR3aa: ASSRPGHLLMNTEAF
j_gene: TRBJ1-5; d_gene: .; v_gene: TRBV23-1; CDR3aa: ASSQPVTQPQH
j_gene: TRBJ2-6; d_gene: TRBD1; v_gene: TRBV27; CDR3aa: ATTRTGAGANVLT
j_gene: TRBJ2-3; d_gene: .; v_gene: TRBV21-1; CDR3aa: ANPPRDRGRRTDTQY
j_gene: TRBJ2-7; d_gene: TRBD2; v_gene: TRBV18; CDR3aa: ASSPAALAGYEQY
j_gene: TRBJ2-1; d_gene: TRBD2; v_gene: TRBV11-3; CDR3aa: ASSQGGGRGYEQF
j_gene: TRBJ2-5; d_gene: .; v_gene: TRBV12-3/TRBV12-4; CDR3aa: ASSHRVAAQY
j_gene: TRBJ2-2; d_gene: TRBD1; v_gene: TRBV19; CDR3aa: ASSIGRGRTGELF
j_gene: TRBJ2-5; d_gene: TRBD1; v_gene: TRBV9; CDR3aa: ASSPRGRTGAGETQY
j_gene: TRBJ1-2; d_gene: TRBD1; v_gene: TRBV7-8; CDR3aa: ASSTRQGGLDGYT
j_gene: TRBJ2-5; d_gene: TRBD1; v_gene: TRBV15; CDR3aa: ATSRTGVPWETQY
j_gene: TRBJ2-3; d_gene: .; v_gene: TRBV5-1; CDR3aa: ASSLLSTDTQY
j_gene: TRBJ1-6; d_gene: .; v_gene: TRBV9; CDR3aa: ASSVGPLGSPLH
j_gene: TRBJ2-7; d_gene: TRBD2; v_gene: TRBV10-3; CDR3aa: AIGPGTSGRGSYEQY
j_gene: TRBJ1-1; d_gene: .; v_gene: TRBV3-1/TRBV3-2; CDR3aa: ASSQDLALRGLAF
j_gene: TRBJ2-7; d_gene: .; v_gene: TRBV6-5; CDR3aa: ASSYSGGTSYEQY
j_gene: TRBJ2-5; d_gene: .; v_gene: TRBV3-1/TRBV3-2; CDR3aa: ASSQDEVRQETQY
j_gene: TRBJ2-2; d_gene: TRBD2; v_gene: TRBV5-1; CDR3aa: ASSPSGRAATGELF
j_gene: TRBJ1-2; d_gene: .; v_gene: TRBV6-1; CDR3aa: ASSEIGGHGYT
j_gene: TRBJ1-2; d_gene: TRBD1; v_gene: TRBV12-3/TRBV12-4; CDR3aa: ASSPQGAPGYT
j_gene: TRBJ2-5; d_gene: TRBD2; v_gene: TRBV28; CDR3aa: ASSGTSGRPY
j_gene: TRBJ1-6; d_gene: TRBD1; v_gene: TRBV5-4; CDR3aa: ASSLGTANSPLH
j_gene: TRBJ1-1; d_gene: .; v_gene: TRBV4-1; CDR3aa: ASSQAGRGTEAF
j_gene: TRBJ2-7; d_gene: TRBD2; v_gene: TRBV2; CDR3aa: ASYGTSGRYEQY
j_gene: TRBJ1-5; d_gene: .; v_gene: TRBV6-5; CDR3aa: ASSTGLEQPQH
j_gene: TRBJ2-1; d_gene: TRBD1; v_gene: TRBV24-1; CDR3aa: ATRPQDRGSYNEQF
j_gene: TRBJ2-1; d_gene: .; v_gene: TRBV11-2; CDR3aa: ASTPGYSEYNEQF
j_gene: TRBJ1-6; d_gene: .; v_gene: TRBV7-9; CDR3aa: ASSLVQNNSPLH
j_gene: TRBJ1-1; d_gene: TRBD1; v_gene: TRBV7-3; CDR3aa: ASSSQGGTEAF
j_gene: TRBJ2-1; d_gene: .; v_gene: TRBV7-7; CDR3aa: ASSPRRSSYNEQF
j_gene: TRBJ2-3; d_gene: .; v_gene: TRBV11-2; CDR3aa: ASSLARDTQY